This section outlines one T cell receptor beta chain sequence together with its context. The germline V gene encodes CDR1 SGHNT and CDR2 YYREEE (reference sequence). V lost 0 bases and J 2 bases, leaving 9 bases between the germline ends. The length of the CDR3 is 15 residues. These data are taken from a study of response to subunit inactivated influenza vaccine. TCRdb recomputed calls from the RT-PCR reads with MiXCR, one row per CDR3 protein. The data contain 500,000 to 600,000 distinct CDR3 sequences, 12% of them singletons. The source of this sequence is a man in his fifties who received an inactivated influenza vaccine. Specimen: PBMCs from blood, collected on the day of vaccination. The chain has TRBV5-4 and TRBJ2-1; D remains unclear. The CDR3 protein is CASSLDYIAYNEQFF. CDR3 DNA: TGTGCCAGCAGCTTGGACTATATCGCCTACAATGAGCAGTTCTTC.